This paragraph reports one T cell receptor (beta chain). Its antigen is not yet known. No per-base quality is available; no much larger clone lies one base away. The germline V gene provides CDR1 MGHRA and CDR2 YSYEKL. The CDR3 runs 18 amino acids, cysteine and phenylalanine included. Only the CDR3 region is kept as DNA, spanning 54 bases read in frame from base 1. Trimmed from V: 0 bases; trimmed from J: 5 bases; junction bases lacking a gene match: 8. TCRbeta CDR3 regions were amplified from genomic DNA by means of the immunoSEQ Assay, a bias-controlled multiplex PCR. Processing in the source paper ran as follows. The number of nucleated cells in each sample was estimated from the amplification of reference gene primers within the assay. To quantify the absolute abundance of each unique TCRbeta CDR3 rearrangement, sequence reads were collapsed and filtered. Productive Simpson clonality was computed per sample as the square root of Simpson's diversity index over productive rearrangements. TCRdb took over this immuneACCESS table, retaining in-frame rearrangements with V and J assigned. Such tables are incomplete; in checked studies, under half of the missing clones stem from an unresolved V gene, and the remainder is unexplained. V, J and clone size were drawn from that table, and D and trimming were deduced from the DNA. The sample table shows approximately 430,000 clones, and 75% to 90% are seen once. The ten largest clonotypes hold more than 1.4% of the sample.

The source of the sample is a study of blood T cell repertoires in COVID-19 (TCRdb year 2020). Concerning the study at large: The collaborator samples originated in the United States, Italy and Spain and spanned the acute and convalescent phases of COVID-19. The samples were drawn from two sources: the first 160 participants of the ongoing ImmuneRACE study, and over 1,000 subjects contributed by 6 global collaborators. HLA class I and class II types, where available, came from metadata supplied by the sample provider rather than from assay-based typing. A freely available public database, intended as a resource for researchers studying the immune response to SARS-CoV-2, is where the repertoires were released. Sample metadata almost always included a de-identified subject ID, COVID-19 status, age in years and sex. The dataset comprised deeply sampled blood TCRbeta repertoires from subjects exposed to, actively infected with, or recovered from COVID-19. The prospective study material was composed of cDNA or gDNA derived from T cells, B-cell-depleted T cells, or PBMCs.

The collaborating institutions used their own protocols to collect whole blood in K2EDTA tubes. For TCRbeta analysis, collaborators shipped samples as frozen whole blood, isolated PBMCs, or DNA extracted from either of those sample types. Points the paper makes about the study in general: How much clinical and demographic metadata was included differed by source and by participant, and the metadata was provided uncurated.

This clonotype was obtained from a woman in her 30s with active or convalescent COVID-19. Sequencing was done on a sample of peripheral blood. Rearrangement joined TRBV4-1 to TRBJ2-1, with 12 bases matching TRBD2. DNA sequence: TGCGCCAGCAGCCAAGATCGCAGCCGGACTAGCGGGAACAATGAGCAGTTCTTC. This codes for CASSQDRSRTSGNNEQFF.